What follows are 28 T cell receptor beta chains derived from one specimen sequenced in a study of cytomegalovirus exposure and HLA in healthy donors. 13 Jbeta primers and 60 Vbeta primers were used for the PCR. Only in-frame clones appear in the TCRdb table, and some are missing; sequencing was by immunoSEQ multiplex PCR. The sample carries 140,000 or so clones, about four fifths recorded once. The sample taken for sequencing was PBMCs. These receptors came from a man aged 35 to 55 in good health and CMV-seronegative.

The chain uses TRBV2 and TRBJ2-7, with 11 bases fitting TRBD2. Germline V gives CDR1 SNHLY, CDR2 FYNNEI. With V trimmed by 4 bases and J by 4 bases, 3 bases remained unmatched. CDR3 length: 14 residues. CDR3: CASSALAGVYEQYF. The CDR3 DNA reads TGTGCCAGCAGTGCACTAGCGGGGGTTTACGAGCAGTACTTC.

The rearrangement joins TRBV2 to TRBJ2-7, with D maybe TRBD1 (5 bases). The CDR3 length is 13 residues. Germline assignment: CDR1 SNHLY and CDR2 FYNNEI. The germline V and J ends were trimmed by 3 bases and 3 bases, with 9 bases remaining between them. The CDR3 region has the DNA TGTGCCAGCAGTGAGGGAACAGGCTACGAGCAGTACTTC. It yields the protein CASSEGTGYEQYF.

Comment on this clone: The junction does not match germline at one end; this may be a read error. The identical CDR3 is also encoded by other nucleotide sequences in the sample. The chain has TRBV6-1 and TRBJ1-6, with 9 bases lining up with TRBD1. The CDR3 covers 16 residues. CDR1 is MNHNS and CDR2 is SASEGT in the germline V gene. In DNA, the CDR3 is TGTGCCAGCAGTGAGGGACAGGGAGAGTATAATTCCCCCCTCCACTTT. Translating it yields CASSEGQGEYNSPLHF.

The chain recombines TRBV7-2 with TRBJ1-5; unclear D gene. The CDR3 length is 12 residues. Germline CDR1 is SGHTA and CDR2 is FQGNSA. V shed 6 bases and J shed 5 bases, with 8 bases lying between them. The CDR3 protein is CASSSGDQPQHF. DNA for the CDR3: TGTGCCAGCAGTTCCGGGGATCAGCCCCAGCATTTT.

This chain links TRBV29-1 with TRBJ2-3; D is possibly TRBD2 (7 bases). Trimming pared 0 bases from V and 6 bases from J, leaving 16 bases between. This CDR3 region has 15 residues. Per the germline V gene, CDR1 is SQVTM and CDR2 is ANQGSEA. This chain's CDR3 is CSVEERGGAFDTQYF. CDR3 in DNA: TGCAGCGTTGAAGAGCGTGGGGGGGCCTTTGATACGCAGTATTTT.

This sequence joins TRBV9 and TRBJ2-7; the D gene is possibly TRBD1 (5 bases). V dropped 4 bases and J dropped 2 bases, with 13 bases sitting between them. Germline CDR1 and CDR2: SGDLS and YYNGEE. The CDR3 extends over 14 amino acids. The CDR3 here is CASSTLDTTYEQYF. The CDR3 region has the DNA TGTGCCAGCAGCACCCTGGACACAACCTACGAGCAGTACTTC.

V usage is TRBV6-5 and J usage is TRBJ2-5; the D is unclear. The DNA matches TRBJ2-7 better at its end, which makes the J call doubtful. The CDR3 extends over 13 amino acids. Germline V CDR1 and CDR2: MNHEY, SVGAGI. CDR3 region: CASIGGGSYEQYF. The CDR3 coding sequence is TGTGCCAGCATTGGCGGTGGCTCCTACGAGCAGTACTTC.

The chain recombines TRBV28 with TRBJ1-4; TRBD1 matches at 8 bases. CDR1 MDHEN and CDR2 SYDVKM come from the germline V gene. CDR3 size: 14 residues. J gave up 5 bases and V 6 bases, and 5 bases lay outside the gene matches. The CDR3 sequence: CASSLQGGNEKLFF. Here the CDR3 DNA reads TGTGCCAGCAGCCTACAGGGGGGAAATGAAAAACTGTTTTTT. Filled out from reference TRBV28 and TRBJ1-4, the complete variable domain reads DVKVTQSSRYLVKRTGEKVFLECVQDMDHENMFWYRQDPGLGLRLIYFSYDVKMKEKGDIPEGYSVSREKKERFSLILESASTNQTSMYLCASSLQGGNEKLFFGSGTQLSVL.

DNA of the CDR3: TGTGCCAGCGGGATAACAGGGATCTATGGCTACACCTTC. It codes for CASGITGIYGYTF. V is TRBV9 and J is TRBJ1-2, with a weak D call TRBD1 (6 bases). Trimming took 7 bases from V and 4 from J, leaving 14 bases between them. Germline V CDR1 and CDR2: SGDLS, YYNGEE. This CDR3 comprises 13 residues.

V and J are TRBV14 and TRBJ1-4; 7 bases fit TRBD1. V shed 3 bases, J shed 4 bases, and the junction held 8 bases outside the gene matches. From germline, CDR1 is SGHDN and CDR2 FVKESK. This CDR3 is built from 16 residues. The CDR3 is CASSQGDRRFNEKLFF. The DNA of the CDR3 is TGTGCCAGCAGCCAGGGGGACAGAAGATTTAATGAAAAACTGTTTTTT.

The CDR3 loop is CASSFYSNQPQHF. CDR3 coding DNA: TGTGCCAGCAGTTTTTATAGCAATCAGCCCCAGCATTTT. The chain uses TRBV6-6 and TRBJ1-5, with D hard to call. The CDR3 covers 13 residues. Germline CDR1 MNHNY, CDR2 SVGAGI (reference sequence). V was cut by 4 bases and J by 0 bases, with 4 bases left in between.

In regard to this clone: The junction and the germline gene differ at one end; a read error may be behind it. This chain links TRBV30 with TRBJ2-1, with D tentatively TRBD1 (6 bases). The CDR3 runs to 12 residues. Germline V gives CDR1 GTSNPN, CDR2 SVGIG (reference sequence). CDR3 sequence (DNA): TGTGCCTGGAGTGTACAGGGAAACCCTTCTGTCTTC. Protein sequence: CAWSVQGNPSVF.

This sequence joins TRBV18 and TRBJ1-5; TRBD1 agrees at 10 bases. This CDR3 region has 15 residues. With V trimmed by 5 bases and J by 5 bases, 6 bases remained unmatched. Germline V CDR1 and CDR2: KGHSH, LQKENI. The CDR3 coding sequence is TGTGCCAGCTCAATGGAGACAGGGGGCGATCAGCCCCAGCATTTT. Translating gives CASSMETGGDQPQHF. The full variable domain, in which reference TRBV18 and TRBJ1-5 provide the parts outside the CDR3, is NAGVMQNPRHLVRRRGQEARLRCSPMKGHSHVYWYRQLPEEGLKFMVYLQKENIIDESGMPKERFSAEFPKEGPSILRIQQVVRGDSAAYFCASSMETGGDQPQHFGDGTRLSIL.

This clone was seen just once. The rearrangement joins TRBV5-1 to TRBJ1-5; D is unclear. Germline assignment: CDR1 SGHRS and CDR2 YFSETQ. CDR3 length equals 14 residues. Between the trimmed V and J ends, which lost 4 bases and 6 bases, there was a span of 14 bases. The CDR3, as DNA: TGCGCCAGCAGCCGAGGAGGAGAGGGTCAGCCCCAGCATTTT. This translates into CASSRGGEGQPQHF.

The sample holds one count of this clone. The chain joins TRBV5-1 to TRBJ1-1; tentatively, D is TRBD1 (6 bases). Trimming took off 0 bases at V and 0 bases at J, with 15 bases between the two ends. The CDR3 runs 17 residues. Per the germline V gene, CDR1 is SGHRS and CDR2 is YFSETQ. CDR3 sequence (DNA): TGCGCCAGCAGCTTGGCCCTCTACAGGGCGGTGAACACTGAAGCTTTCTTT. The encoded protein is CASSLALYRAVNTEAFF.

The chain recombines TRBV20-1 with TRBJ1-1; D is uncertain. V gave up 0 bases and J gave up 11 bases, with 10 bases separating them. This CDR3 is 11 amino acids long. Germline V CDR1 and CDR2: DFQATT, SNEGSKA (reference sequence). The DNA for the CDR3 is TGCAGTGCTAGAGACCCCAACATGGCTTTCTTT. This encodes CSARDPNMAFF.

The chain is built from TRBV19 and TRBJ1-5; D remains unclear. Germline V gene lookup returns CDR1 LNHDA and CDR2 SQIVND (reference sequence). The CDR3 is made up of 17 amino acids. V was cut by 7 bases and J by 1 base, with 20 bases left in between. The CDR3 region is CASNRPTTSASNQPQHF. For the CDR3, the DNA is TGTGCCAGTAACCGACCCACTACTTCGGCGAGCAATCAGCCCCAGCATTTT.

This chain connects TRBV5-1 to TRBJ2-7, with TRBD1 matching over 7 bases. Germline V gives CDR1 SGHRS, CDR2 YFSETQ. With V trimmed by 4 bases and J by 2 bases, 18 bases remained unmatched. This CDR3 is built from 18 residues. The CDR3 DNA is TGCGCCAGCAGCCAACGGTCTAGCTGGGACAGAGACACCTACGAGCAGTACTTC. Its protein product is CASSQRSSWDRDTYEQYF.

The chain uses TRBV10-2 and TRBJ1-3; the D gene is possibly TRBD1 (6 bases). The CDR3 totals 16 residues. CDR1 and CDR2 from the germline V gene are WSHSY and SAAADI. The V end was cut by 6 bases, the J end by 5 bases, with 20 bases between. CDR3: CASSSPGTLGRNTIYF. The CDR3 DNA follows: TGCGCCAGCAGCTCCCCCGGGACACTAGGAAGAAACACCATATATTTT.

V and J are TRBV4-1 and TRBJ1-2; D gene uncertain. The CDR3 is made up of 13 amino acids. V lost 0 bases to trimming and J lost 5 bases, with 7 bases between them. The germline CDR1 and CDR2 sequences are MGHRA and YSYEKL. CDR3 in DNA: TGCGCCAGCAGCCAAGACAGGCCTTATGGCTACACCTTC. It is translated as CASSQDRPYGYTF.

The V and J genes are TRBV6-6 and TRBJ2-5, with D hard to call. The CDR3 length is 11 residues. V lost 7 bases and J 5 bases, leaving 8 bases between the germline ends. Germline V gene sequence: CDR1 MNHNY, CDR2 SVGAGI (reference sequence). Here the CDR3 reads CASTAKETQYF. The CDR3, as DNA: TGTGCCAGCACCGCTAAGGAGACCCAGTACTTC.

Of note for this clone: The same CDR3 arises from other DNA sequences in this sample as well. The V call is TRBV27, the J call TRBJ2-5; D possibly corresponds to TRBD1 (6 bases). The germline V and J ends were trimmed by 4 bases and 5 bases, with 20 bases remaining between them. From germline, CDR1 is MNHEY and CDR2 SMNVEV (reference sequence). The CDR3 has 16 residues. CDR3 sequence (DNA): TGTGCCAGCAGTTCTCAGCCCTCGGGACAACCTGAGACCCAGTACTTC. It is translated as CASSSQPSGQPETQYF.

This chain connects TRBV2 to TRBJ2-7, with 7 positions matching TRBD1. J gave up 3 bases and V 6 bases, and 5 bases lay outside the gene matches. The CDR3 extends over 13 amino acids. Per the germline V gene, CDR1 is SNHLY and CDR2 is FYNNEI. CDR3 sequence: CASRERQGYEQYF. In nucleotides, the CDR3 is TGTGCCAGCAGGGAAAGACAGGGCTACGAGCAGTACTTC.

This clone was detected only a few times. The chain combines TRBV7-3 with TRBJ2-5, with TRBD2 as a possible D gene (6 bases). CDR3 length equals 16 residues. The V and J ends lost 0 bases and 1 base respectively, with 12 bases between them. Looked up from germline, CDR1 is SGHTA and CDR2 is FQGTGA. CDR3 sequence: CASSLTGGNSQETQYF. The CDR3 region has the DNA TGTGCCAGCAGCTTAACTGGGGGGAATTCCCAAGAGACCCAGTACTTC. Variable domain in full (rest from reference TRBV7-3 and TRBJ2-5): GAGVSQTPSNKVTEKGKYVELRCDPISGHTALYWYRQSLGQGPEFLIYFQGTGAADDSGLPNDRFFAVRPEGSVSTLKIQRTERGDSAVYLCASSLTGGNSQETQYFGPGTRLLVL.

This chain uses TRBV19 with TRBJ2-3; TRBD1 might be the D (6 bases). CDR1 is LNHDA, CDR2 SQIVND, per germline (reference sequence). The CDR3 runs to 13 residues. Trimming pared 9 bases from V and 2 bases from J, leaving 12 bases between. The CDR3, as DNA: TGTGCCAGCCGGCACAGGGCCACAGATACGCAGTATTTT. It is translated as CASRHRATDTQYF.

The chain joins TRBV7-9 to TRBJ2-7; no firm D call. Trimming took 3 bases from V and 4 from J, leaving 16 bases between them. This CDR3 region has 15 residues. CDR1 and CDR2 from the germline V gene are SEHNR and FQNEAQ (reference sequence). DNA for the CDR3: TGTGCCAGCAGCTTTAGAGCAACCAACTTTTACGAGCAGTACTTC. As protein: CASSFRATNFYEQYF.

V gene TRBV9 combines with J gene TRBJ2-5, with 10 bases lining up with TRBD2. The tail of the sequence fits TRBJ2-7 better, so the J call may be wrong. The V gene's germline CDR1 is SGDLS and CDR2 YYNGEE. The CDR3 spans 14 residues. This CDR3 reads CASSVSGGNYEQYF. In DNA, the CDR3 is TGTGCCAGCAGCGTTAGCGGGGGGAACTACGAGCAGTACTTC.

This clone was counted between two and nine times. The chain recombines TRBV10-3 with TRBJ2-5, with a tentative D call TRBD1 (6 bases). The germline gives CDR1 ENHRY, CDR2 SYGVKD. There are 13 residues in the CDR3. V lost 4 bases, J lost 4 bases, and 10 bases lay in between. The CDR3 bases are TGTGCCATCAGTGGAACAGGGATAGAGACCCAGTACTTC. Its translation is CAISGTGIETQYF.